A single sample gave rise to the 14 T cell receptor beta chains below, sequenced in a study of T cells after yellow fever vaccination (dated by TCRdb to about 2019). The treatment or condition label for this specimen denotes: live attenuated yellow fever vaccine strain. Receptors were amplified or captured by 5' RACE. This sample was sequenced with an Illumina NovaSeq 6000. TCRdb took the public reads, trimmed them with fastp at Q25, ran MiXCR for clone calling and kept in-frame beta chains. Duplicate CDR3 protein sequences are folded into a single record with the most common DNA and genes. This sample lists some 350,000 distinct CDR3 sequences; over 4% were detected once. The ten top clones hold around 23% of the sample. Specimen: PBMCs, collected 5 days after the yellow fever booster vaccination. Receptors originate from a man younger than 35 who received the YFV17D yellow fever vaccine.

In this sample, this clonotype turned up many times. This chain links TRBV9 with TRBJ2-5, with a tentative D call TRBD2 (5 bases). Between the trimmed V and J ends, which lost 2 bases and 0 bases, there was a span of 8 bases. The CDR3 has 14 residues. Germline V lookup: CDR1 SGDLS, CDR2 YYNGEE. Written as DNA, the CDR3 is TGTGCCAGCAGCGTCGACGGGGACCAAGAGACCCAGTACTTC. Translation gives CASSVDGDQETQYF.

This clonotype was observed at least ten times. The V and J genes are TRBV15 and TRBJ2-1; 8 nucleotides align to TRBD2. The CDR3 has 15 residues. CDR1 LNHNV and CDR2 YYDKDF come from the germline V gene (reference sequence). The junction had 7 bases not matched to a gene; V was cut back by 3 bases and J by 6 bases. The CDR3 region has the DNA TGTGCCACCAGCAGGGGACTAGGGGAGGGCAATGAGCAGTTCTTC. This translates into CATSRGLGEGNEQFF.

There are a few counts of this clonotype. The chain is built from TRBV18 and TRBJ1-1; TRBD1 might be the D (5 bases). There are 16 residues in the CDR3. From germline, CDR1 is KGHSH and CDR2 LQKENI. Trimming removed 3 bases from V and 6 bases from J, with 20 bases in between. The CDR3 sequence is CASSPNLPGIGAEAFF. DNA for the CDR3: TGTGCCAGCTCACCCAATCTGCCAGGGATAGGGGCTGAAGCTTTCTTT.

This chain connects TRBV3-2 to TRBJ2-1; the table's D call TRBD1 went unverified against the DNA. TRBV3-2 is termed a pseudogene. The CDR3 runs 15 residues. The CDR3 DNA reads TGTGCCAGCAGCCAAGATCCCGTCAGGAGGCATGAGCAGTTCTTC. This encodes CASSQDPVRRHEQFF.

The genes are TRBV4-3 and TRBJ2-1; 7 bases match TRBD1. Per the germline V gene, CDR1 is LGHNA and CDR2 is YSLEER. This CDR3 spans 17 amino acids. Losses at the gene ends were 3 bases for V and 4 bases for J; bases not matched to a gene: 12. The CDR3 sequence is CASSHAYPGQSYNEQFF. The CDR3 DNA follows: TGCGCCAGCAGCCATGCGTATCCGGGACAGTCTTACAATGAGCAGTTCTTC.

The CDR3 protein is CASSLGPSGGSPLHF. The CDR3 nucleotides are TGTGCCAGCAGCTTAGGACCGTCGGGCGGCTCACCCCTCCACTTT. This rearrangement joins TRBV11-2 to TRBJ1-6, with D hard to call. V was cut by 1 base and J by 10 bases, with 14 bases left in between. Germline CDR1 and CDR2: SGHAT and FQNNGV. CDR3 length: 15 amino acids.

This chain links TRBV4-3 with TRBJ1-2; TRBD1 might be the D (5 bases). V gave up 4 bases and J gave up 7 bases, with 16 bases separating them. The germline V gene has CDR1 LGHNA and CDR2 YSLEER. The CDR3 loop spans 14 amino acids. CDR3 region: CASSPGPGLSGYTF. In DNA, the CDR3 is TGCGCCAGCAGCCCAGGGCCCGGGTTAAGTGGCTACACCTTC.

There are many counts of this clonotype. The CDR3 region has the DNA TGTGCCAGCAGCTCCGCGCCCGCCTACACTAGCGGGGGGGCCCATGAGCAGTTCTTC. Amino acids: CASSSAPAYTSGGAHEQFF. The chain joins TRBV11-2 to TRBJ2-1; TRBD2 matches 13 bases. With 4 bases clipped from V and 8 bases from J, the junction kept 17 bases outside the gene matches. Germline CDR1 SGHAT, CDR2 FQNNGV. The CDR3 contains 19 residues.

This chain connects TRBV12-5 to TRBJ1-6; D is unresolved. The CDR3 spans 15 residues. Germline V gene data show CDR1 as LGHNT and CDR2 as FRNRAP. Trimming took 1 base from V and 5 from J, leaving 9 bases between them. The CDR3 bases are TGTGCTAGTGGTTTGGATATAGCCAATAATTCACCCCTCCACTTT. Its translation is CASGLDIANNSPLHF. Complete variable domain (other parts from reference TRBV12-5 and TRBJ1-6): DARVTQTPRHKVTEMGQEVTMRCQPILGHNTVFWYRQTMMQGLELLAYFRNRAPLDDSGMPKDRFSAEMPDATLATLKIQPSEPRDSAVYFCASGLDIANNSPLHFGNGTRLTVT.

This clonotype has just a few counts. The chain links TRBV29-1 to TRBJ2-3, with TRBD2 matching 10 bases. There are 14 residues in the CDR3. V was clipped by 2 bases and J by 5 bases; unmatched bases: 4. Germline CDR1 is SQVTM and CDR2 is ANQGSEA. The CDR3 reads CSVESGGAGDTQYF. DNA of the CDR3: TGCAGCGTTGAAAGCGGGGGGGCGGGAGATACGCAGTATTTT.

The rearrangement links TRBV27 to TRBJ2-1; 11 positions agree with TRBD2. The CDR3 is made up of 15 amino acids. V was clipped by 2 bases and J by 5 bases; unmatched bases: 2. Germline CDR1 and CDR2: MNHEY and SMNVEV (reference sequence). The CDR3 DNA sequence: TGTGCCAGCAGTTTAGGGACTAGCGGAAACAATGAGCAGTTCTTC. It translates to CASSLGTSGNNEQFF.

V gene TRBV12-3 or TRBV12-4 combines with J gene TRBJ1-5; D perhaps matches TRBD1 (5 bases). This CDR3 is 13 amino acids long. V lost 3 bases, J lost 9 bases, and 12 bases lay in between. The CDR3 bases are TGTGCCAGCAGTTTCGGGGACCTCTGGCCCCAGCATTTT. Translated: CASSFGDLWPQHF.

This clonotype was observed many times. The chain recombines TRBV20-1 with TRBJ1-2; a weak D match, TRBD1 (5 bases). This CDR3 is 14 amino acids long. Trimming removed 1 base from V and 1 base from J, with 10 bases in between. Germline CDR1 and CDR2: DFQATT and SNEGSKA (reference sequence). The CDR3 protein is CSARGGRHNYGYTF. The CDR3 nucleotides are TGCAGTGCTAGAGGGGGCAGGCATAACTATGGCTACACCTTC.

This clonotype was picked up a small number of times. This chain connects TRBV20-1 to TRBJ1-6, with TRBD1 matching 9 bases. The V segment lost 3 bases and the J segment 1 base; nucleotides outside the gene matches: 7. The germline gives CDR1 DFQATT, CDR2 SNEGSKA (reference sequence). The length of the CDR3 is 17 residues. The CDR3 DNA follows: TGCAGTGCTAGGCAACAGGGGGCTGGGTCCTATAATTCACCCCTCCACTTT. Translation: CSARQQGAGSYNSPLHF.